The clone carrying this T cell receptor (beta chain) ranks as medium-sized. Regarding treatment: 15 Gy SBRT to primary tumor, nephrectomy 4 weeks later. Nephrectomy followed 15 Gy stereotactic body radiation by 4 weeks. These data are taken from a study of radiation and T cells in renal cell carcinoma. Germline V CDR1 and CDR2: LNHDA, SQIVND (reference sequence). The CDR3 has 14 residues. The germline V and J ends were trimmed by 0 bases and 2 bases, with 8 bases remaining between them. Clones were read by immunoSEQ multiplex PCR, and TCRdb kept only the in-frame ones, dropping some. The data contain several thousand clones, about 59% of them seen just once; the ten biggest clones take up roughly 21%.

The sequence was collected from a man in his sixties with renal cell carcinoma. Sequencing used tumor tissue, obtained from a patient whose treatment included radiotherapy and nephrectomy. The chain recombines TRBV19 with TRBJ2-7; D not certain. This chain's CDR3 is CASSIDRGAYEQYF. In DNA, the CDR3 is TGTGCCAGTAGTATAGATCGTGGAGCCTACGAGCAGTACTTC.